This record looks at one T cell receptor (beta chain) sequence and its context. Its target is not known. The sample is drawn from a study of blood T cells in healthy people across ages. Study background: Template switching recovered approximately one barcoded beta molecule for every two T cells. Study-wide findings and caveats: Long-lived and aged donors differed, with more naive CD4+ cells and higher diversity in the long-lived.

Then a second PCR, running roughly 7 to 11 cycles, was carried out with a sample-barcoded 5' primer and a J-beta primer mix. TCRdb analysed the 5' RACE reads with MiXCR anew, one entry per CDR3 protein. Altogether hundreds of thousands of distinct CDR3 sequences are present, approximately 24% being singletons, with the ten largest covering around 3%. Germline V gives CDR1 MNHEY, CDR2 SVGAGI. CDR3 length equals 12 residues. V was trimmed by 6 bases and J by 11 bases, leaving 16 bases between them. The data also belong to a second study, concerning T cells of mothers and their children.

Sequenced input: blood. V usage is TRBV6-5 and J usage is TRBJ2-5, with a possible D match to TRBD1 (6 bases). The TCR comes from a boy aged 10-17 years in good health. The DNA for the CDR3 is TGTGCCAGCAGCTTACAGGGCGATAAGCAGTACTTC. This codes for CASSLQGDKQYF.